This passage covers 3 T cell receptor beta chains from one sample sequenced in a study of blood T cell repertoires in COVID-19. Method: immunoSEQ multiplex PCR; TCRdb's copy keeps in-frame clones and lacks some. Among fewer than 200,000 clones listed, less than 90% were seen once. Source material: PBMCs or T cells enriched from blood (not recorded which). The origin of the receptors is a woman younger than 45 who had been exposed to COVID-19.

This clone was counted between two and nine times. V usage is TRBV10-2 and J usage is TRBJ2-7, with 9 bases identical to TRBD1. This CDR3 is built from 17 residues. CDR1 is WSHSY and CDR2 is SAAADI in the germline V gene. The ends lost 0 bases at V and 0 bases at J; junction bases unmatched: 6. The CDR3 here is CASSESWGTGSSYEQYF. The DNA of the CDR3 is TGCGCCAGCAGTGAGTCTTGGGGGACAGGGAGCTCCTACGAGCAGTACTTC.

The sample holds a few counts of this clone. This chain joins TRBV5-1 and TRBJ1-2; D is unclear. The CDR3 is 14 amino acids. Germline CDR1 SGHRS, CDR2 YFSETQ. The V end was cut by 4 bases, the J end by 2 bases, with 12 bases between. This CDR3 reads CASSALTGNYGYTF. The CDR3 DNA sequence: TGCGCCAGCAGCGCCTTGACGGGAAACTATGGCTACACCTTC.

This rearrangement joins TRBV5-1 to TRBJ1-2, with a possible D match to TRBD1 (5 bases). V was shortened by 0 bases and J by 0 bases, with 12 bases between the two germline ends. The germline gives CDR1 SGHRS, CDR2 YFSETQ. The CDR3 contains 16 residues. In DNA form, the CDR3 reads TGCGCCAGCAGCTTGGTTTGGGGGACTACTAACTATGGCTACACCTTC. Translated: CASSLVWGTTNYGYTF.